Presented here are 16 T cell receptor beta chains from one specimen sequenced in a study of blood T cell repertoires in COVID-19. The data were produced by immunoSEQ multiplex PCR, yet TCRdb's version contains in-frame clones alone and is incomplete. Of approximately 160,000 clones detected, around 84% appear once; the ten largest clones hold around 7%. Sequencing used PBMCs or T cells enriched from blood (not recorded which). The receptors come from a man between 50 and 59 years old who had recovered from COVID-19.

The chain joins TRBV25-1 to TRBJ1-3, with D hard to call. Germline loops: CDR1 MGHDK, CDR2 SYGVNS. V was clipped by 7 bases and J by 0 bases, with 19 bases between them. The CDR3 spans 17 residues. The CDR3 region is CASMFWAQAGSGNTIYF. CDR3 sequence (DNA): TGTGCCAGCATGTTTTGGGCGCAGGCCGGCTCTGGAAACACCATATATTTT.

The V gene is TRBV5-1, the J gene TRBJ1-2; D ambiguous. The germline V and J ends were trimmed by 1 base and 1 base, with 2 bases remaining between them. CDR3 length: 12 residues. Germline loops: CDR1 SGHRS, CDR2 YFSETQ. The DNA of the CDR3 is TGCGCCAGCAGCTTGCGTAACTATGGCTACACCTTC. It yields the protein CASSLRNYGYTF. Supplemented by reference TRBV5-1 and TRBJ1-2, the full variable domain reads KAGVTQTPRYLIKTRGQQVTLSCSPISGHRSVSWYQQTPGQGLQFLFEYFSETQRNKGNFPGRFSGRQFSNSRSEMNVSTLELGDSALYLCASSLRNYGYTFGSGTRLTVV.

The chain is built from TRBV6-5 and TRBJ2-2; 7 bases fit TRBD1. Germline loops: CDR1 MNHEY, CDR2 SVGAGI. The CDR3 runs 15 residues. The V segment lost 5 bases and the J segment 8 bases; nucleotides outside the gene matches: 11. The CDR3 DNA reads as TGTGCCAGCAGTCCGGGACAGAGAAACGTGGGGGAGCTGTTTTTT. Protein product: CASSPGQRNVGELFF.

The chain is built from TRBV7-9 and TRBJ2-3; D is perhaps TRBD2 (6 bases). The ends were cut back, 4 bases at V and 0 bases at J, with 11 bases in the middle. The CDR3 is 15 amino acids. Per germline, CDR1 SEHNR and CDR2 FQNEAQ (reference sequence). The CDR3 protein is CASSSGLSSTDTQYF. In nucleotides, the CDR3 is TGTGCCAGCAGCTCGGGACTTTCTAGCACAGATACGCAGTATTTT. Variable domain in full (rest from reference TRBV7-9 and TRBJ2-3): DTGVSQNPRHKITKRGQNVTFRCDPISEHNRLYWYRQTLGQGPEFLTYFQNEAQLEKSRLLSDRFSAERPKGSFSTLEIQRTEQGDSAMYLCASSSGLSSTDTQYFGPGTRLTVL.

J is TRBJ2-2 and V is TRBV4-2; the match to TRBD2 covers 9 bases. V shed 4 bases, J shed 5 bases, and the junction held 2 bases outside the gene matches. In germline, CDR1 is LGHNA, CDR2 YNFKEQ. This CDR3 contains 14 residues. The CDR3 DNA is TGTGCCAGCAGCCGAGCGGGAGGTACCGGGGAGCTGTTTTTT. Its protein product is CASSRAGGTGELFF.

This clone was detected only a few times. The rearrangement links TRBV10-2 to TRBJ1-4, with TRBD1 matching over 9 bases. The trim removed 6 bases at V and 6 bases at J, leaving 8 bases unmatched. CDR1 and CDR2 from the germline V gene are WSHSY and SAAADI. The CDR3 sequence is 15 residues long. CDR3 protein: CASSPGDRGYEKLFF. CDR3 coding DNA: TGCGCCAGCAGCCCCGGTGACAGGGGGTATGAAAAACTGTTTTTT.

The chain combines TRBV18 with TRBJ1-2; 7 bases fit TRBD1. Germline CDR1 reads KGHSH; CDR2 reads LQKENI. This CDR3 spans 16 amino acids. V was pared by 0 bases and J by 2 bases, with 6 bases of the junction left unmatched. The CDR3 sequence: CASSPPYRGGNYGYTF. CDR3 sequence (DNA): TGTGCCAGCTCACCACCCTACAGGGGAGGAAACTATGGCTACACCTTC.

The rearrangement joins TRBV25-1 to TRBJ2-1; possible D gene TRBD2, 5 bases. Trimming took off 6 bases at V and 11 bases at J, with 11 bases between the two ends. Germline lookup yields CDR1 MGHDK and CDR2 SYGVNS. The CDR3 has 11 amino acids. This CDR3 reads CASRVGGKQFF. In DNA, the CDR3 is TGTGCCAGCAGGGTTGGAGGAAAGCAGTTCTTC.

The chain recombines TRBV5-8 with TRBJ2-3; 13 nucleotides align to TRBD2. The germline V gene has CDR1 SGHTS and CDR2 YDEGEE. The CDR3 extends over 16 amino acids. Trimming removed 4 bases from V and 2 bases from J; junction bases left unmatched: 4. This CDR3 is CASSPGTSGVTDTQYF. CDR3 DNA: TGTGCCAGCAGCCCCGGGACTAGCGGGGTCACAGATACGCAGTATTTT.

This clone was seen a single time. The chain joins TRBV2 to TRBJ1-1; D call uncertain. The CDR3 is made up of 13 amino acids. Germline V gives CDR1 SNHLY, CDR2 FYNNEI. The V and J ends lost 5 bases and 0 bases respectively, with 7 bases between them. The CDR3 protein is CASSMEVNTEAFF. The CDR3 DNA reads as TGTGCCAGCAGTATGGAGGTGAACACTGAAGCTTTCTTT. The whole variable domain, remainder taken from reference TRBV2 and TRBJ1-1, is EPEVTQTPSHQVTQMGQEVILRCVPISNHLYFYWYRQILGQKVEFLVSFYNNEISEKSEIFDDQFSVERPDGSNFTLKIRSTKLEDSAMYFCASSMEVNTEAFFGQGTRLTVV.

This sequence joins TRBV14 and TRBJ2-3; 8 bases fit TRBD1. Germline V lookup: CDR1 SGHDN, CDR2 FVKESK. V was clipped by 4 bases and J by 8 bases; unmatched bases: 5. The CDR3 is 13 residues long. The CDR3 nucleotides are TGTGCCAGCAGCCGGACAGGGAAGGGTACGCAGTATTTT. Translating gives CASSRTGKGTQYF.

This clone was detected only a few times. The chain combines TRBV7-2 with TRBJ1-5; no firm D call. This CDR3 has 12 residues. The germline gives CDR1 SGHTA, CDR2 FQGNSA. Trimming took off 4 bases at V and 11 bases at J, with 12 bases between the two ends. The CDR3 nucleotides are TGTGCCAGCAGCTACAACAGCGGTGCCCAGCATTTT. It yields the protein CASSYNSGAQHF.

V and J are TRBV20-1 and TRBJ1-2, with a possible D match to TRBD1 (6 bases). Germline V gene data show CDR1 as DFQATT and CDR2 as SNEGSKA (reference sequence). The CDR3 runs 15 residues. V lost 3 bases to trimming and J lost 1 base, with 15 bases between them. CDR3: CSASGSTGFNYGYTF. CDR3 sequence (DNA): TGCAGTGCTAGTGGGTCGACAGGATTTAACTATGGCTACACCTTC.

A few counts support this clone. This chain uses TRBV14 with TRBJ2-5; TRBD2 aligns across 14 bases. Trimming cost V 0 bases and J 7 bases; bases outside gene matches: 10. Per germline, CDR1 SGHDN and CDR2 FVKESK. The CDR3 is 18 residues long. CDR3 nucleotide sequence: TGTGCCAGCAGCCAAGAGGGGACTAGCGGGGGACGACCTAGGACCCAGTACTTC. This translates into CASSQEGTSGGRPRTQYF. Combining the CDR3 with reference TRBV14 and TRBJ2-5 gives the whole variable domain EAGVTQFPSHSVIEKGQTVTLRCDPISGHDNLYWYRRVMGKEIKFLLHFVKESKQDESGMPNNRFLAERTGGTYSTLKVQPAELEDSGVYFCASSQEGTSGGRPRTQYFGPGTRLLVL.

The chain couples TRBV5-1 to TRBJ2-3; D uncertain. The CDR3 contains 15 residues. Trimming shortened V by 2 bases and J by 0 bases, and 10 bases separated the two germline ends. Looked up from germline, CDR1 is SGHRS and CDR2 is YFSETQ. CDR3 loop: CASSLQFESTDTQYF. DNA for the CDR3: TGCGCCAGCAGCTTACAATTTGAAAGCACAGATACGCAGTATTTT.

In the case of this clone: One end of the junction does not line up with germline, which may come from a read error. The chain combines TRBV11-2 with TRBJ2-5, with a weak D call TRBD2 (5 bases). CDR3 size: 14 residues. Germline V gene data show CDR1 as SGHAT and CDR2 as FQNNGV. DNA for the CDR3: TGTGCCAGCAGCTTAGGACTAACCCAAGGGACCCAGTACTTC. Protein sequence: CASSLGLTQGTQYF. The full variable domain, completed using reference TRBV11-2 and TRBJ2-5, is EAGVAQSPRYKIIEKRQSVAFWCNPISGHATLYWYQQILGQGPKLLIQFQNNGVVDDSQLPKDRFSAERLKGVDSTLKIQPAKLEDSAVYLCASSLGLTQGTQYFGPGTRLLVL.